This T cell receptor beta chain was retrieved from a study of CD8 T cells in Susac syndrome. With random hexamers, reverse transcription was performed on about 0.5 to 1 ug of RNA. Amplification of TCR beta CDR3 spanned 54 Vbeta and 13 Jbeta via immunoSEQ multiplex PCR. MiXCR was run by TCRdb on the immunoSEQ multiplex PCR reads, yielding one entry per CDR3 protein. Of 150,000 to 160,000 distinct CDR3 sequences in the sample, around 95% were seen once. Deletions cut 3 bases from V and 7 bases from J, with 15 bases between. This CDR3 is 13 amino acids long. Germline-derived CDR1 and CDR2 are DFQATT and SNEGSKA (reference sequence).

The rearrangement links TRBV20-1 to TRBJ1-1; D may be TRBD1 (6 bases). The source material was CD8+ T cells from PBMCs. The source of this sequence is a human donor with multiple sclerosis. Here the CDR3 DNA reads TGCAGTGCTAGGGATCCGGGCAGGGGTGAAGCTTTCTTT. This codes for CSARDPGRGEAFF.